These 20 T cell receptor beta chains were all obtained from the same sample, sequenced in a study of T cells in localized non-small cell lung cancer (dated by TCRdb to the early 2020s). Library creation used the immunoSEQ multiplex PCR assay. The immuneACCESS repertoire file appears here via TCRdb, limited to in-frame rearrangements. These files lack a portion of the clones; in checked studies, under half of the deficit traces to unresolved V genes, and the cause of the others is not known. The sample yields roughly 72,000 clones; roughly nine tenths were counted once. The ten most abundant clones make up 20% to 25% of the sample. The material sequenced was peripheral blood, taken before any cancer treatment. These receptors all come from a male donor at least 60 years old with stage III squamous cell lung carcinoma.

This clone occurred once. The genes are TRBV2 and TRBJ2-2; D gene unclear. V was shortened by 7 bases and J by 3 bases, with 12 bases between the two germline ends. CDR1 is SNHLY, CDR2 FYNNEI, per germline. CDR3 size: 14 residues. DNA for the CDR3: TGTGCCAGCACTAACCCCTTTGACACCGGGGAGCTGTTTTTT. It encodes CASTNPFDTGELFF. Full variable domain (missing parts from reference TRBV2 and TRBJ2-2): EPEVTQTPSHQVTQMGQEVILRCVPISNHLYFYWYRQILGQKVEFLVSFYNNEISEKSEIFDDQFSVERPDGSNFTLKIRSTKLEDSAMYFCASTNPFDTGELFFGEGSRLTVL.

CDR3 DNA sequence: TGTGCCAGCAGCCGACGGGACTTCGGATCCTATGGCTACACCTTC. It yields the protein CASSRRDFGSYGYTF. This chain links TRBV7-8 with TRBJ1-2, with D tentatively TRBD1 (5 bases). The CDR3 is 15 residues long. V was trimmed by 5 bases and J by 4 bases, leaving 17 bases between them. Germline loops: CDR1 SGHVS, CDR2 FQNEAQ.

The rearrangement uses TRBV5-6 and TRBJ2-2; D is ambiguous. Between the trimmed V and J ends, which lost 2 bases and 7 bases, there was a span of 6 bases. The germline CDR1 and CDR2 sequences are SGHDT and YYEEEE. The CDR3 contains 12 residues. The CDR3 loop reads CASSLAYGELFF. The CDR3 DNA reads as TGTGCCAGCAGCTTAGCTTACGGGGAGCTGTTTTTT. Full variable domain (outside the CDR3, taken from reference TRBV5-6 and TRBJ2-2): DAGVTQSPTHLIKTRGQQVTLRCSPKSGHDTVSWYQQALGQGPQFIFQYYEEEERQRGNFPDRFSGHQFPNYSSELNVNALLLGDSALYLCASSLAYGELFFGEGSRLTVL.

The rearrangement uses TRBV4-2 and TRBJ2-6; 8 nucleotides align to TRBD1. The CDR3 runs 17 residues. The germline V gene encodes CDR1 LGHNA and CDR2 YNFKEQ. V lost 1 base to trimming and J lost 5 bases; unmatched junction nucleotides: 7. The CDR3 is CASSQGTGLLWANVLTF. CDR3 nucleotides: TGTGCCAGCAGCCAAGGGACAGGGCTCCTTTGGGCCAACGTCCTGACTTTC.

The chain is built from TRBV7-9 and TRBJ1-6, with TRBD1 matching 7 bases. The CDR3 length is 14 residues. Germline V gives CDR1 SEHNR, CDR2 FQNEAQ (reference sequence). V was pared by 6 bases and J by 7 bases, with 6 bases of the junction left unmatched. The CDR3 reads CASRKTGENSPLHF. CDR3 sequence (DNA): TGTGCCAGCAGAAAAACAGGGGAGAATTCACCCCTCCACTTT. Using reference TRBV7-9 and TRBJ1-6 for the parts outside the CDR3, the full variable domain is DTGVSQNPRHKITKRGQNVTFRCDPISEHNRLYWYRQTLGQGPEFLTYFQNEAQLEKSRLLSDRFSAERPKGSFSTLEIQRTEQGDSAMYLCASRKTGENSPLHFGNGTRLTVT.

In its sample, this clone was seen a few times. The rearrangement joins TRBV10-3 to TRBJ1-1, with D perhaps TRBD1 (5 bases). This CDR3 has 14 residues. Trimming removed 6 bases from V and 1 base from J, with 12 bases in between. CDR1 is ENHRY and CDR2 is SYGVKD in the germline V gene. The CDR3 bases are TGTGCCATCAGGAGGGGAGTTGCGAACACTGAAGCTTTCTTT. It translates to CAIRRGVANTEAFF.

The chain carries TRBV6-1 and TRBJ2-7; 9 bases agree with TRBD1. The CDR3 covers 14 residues. Germline CDR1 and CDR2: MNHNS and SASEGT. Trimming removed 6 bases from V and 6 bases from J; junction bases left unmatched: 9. CDR3 residues: CASRDSGQGFEQYV. CDR3 coding DNA: TGTGCCAGCAGGGATTCGGGACAGGGTTTCGAGCAGTACGTC.

The count of this clone is one. V is TRBV5-1 and J is TRBJ1-1, with D hard to call. Trimming stripped 0 bases from V and 0 bases from J, with 6 bases between. Germline-derived CDR1 and CDR2 are SGHRS and YFSETQ. This CDR3 contains 14 residues. CDR3 sequence reads: CASSLGQVNTEAFF. The CDR3, as DNA: TGCGCCAGCAGCTTGGGACAAGTGAACACTGAAGCTTTCTTT.

V is TRBV4-3 and J is TRBJ2-5; no reliable D call. The ends were cut back, 0 bases at V and 5 bases at J, with 7 bases in the middle. Per the germline V gene, CDR1 is LGHNA and CDR2 is YSLEER. The CDR3 loop spans 13 amino acids. The CDR3 sequence: CASSQDLRETQYF. CDR3 nucleotide sequence: TGCGCCAGCAGCCAAGATCTTAGGGAGACCCAGTACTTC.

This clone was seen a single time. The gene calls are TRBV30 and TRBJ2-5; 8 bases agree with TRBD1. Germline V gene sequence: CDR1 GTSNPN, CDR2 SVGIG (reference sequence). V shed 2 bases, J shed 3 bases, and the junction held 8 bases outside the gene matches. This CDR3 has 15 amino acids. CDR3 sequence reads: CAWSSHQTGEETQYF. The CDR3 DNA reads as TGTGCCTGGAGTTCCCACCAGACAGGGGAAGAGACCCAGTACTTC.

The rearrangement joins TRBV7-2 to TRBJ1-3; D gene unclear. Germline V gene data show CDR1 as SGHTA and CDR2 as FQGNSA. The CDR3 loop spans 14 amino acids. With 5 bases removed from V and 0 bases from J, the gap between germline ends came to 8 bases. The CDR3 here is CASSRISSGNTIYF. The DNA for the CDR3 is TGTGCCAGCAGCCGCATCAGCTCTGGAAACACCATATATTTT.

This clone appeared once. This chain uses TRBV4-3 with TRBJ2-1, with D possibly matching TRBD1 (6 bases). The V gene's germline CDR1 is LGHNA and CDR2 YSLEER. Trimming shortened V by 3 bases and J by 9 bases, and 15 bases separated the two germline ends. This CDR3 has 14 residues. For the CDR3, the DNA is TGCGCCAGCAGCCAGTCTTACCCAGGGGTTGAGCAGTTCTTC. Amino acid sequence: CASSQSYPGVEQFF.

The chain combines TRBV7-9 with TRBJ2-2; possibly TRBD1 for D (6 bases). V was pared by 10 bases and J by 5 bases, with 8 bases between. CDR3 length: 11 amino acids. Germline V gives CDR1 SEHNR, CDR2 FQNEAQ (reference sequence). DNA of the CDR3: TGTGCCACCGGACAGACCGGGGAGCTGTTTTTT. Residues: CATGQTGELFF.

The chain carries TRBV9 and TRBJ2-1, with 9 bases aligning to TRBD2. Losses at the gene ends were 0 bases for V and 7 bases for J; bases not matched to a gene: 8. The CDR3 spans 16 residues. Germline CDR1 SGDLS, CDR2 YYNGEE. As DNA, the CDR3 is TGTGCCAGCAGCGTAGCTAAGAGCGGGGGGCCTAATGAGCAGTTCTTC. Translation gives CASSVAKSGGPNEQFF. The full variable domain, in which reference TRBV9 and TRBJ2-1 provide the parts outside the CDR3, is DSGVTQTPKHLITATGQRVTLRCSPRSGDLSVYWYQQSLDQGLQFLIQYYNGEERAKGNILERFSAQQFPDLHSELNLSSLELGDSALYFCASSVAKSGGPNEQFFGPGTRLTVL.

The rearrangement uses TRBV14 and TRBJ2-3; D may be TRBD1 or TRBD2 (6 bases each). The length of the CDR3 is 16 residues. Germline lookup yields CDR1 SGHDN and CDR2 FVKESK. V was pared by 0 bases and J by 2 bases, with 12 bases between. Here the CDR3 reads CASSQDRGGNTDTQYF. CDR3 sequence (DNA): TGTGCCAGCAGCCAAGATCGAGGGGGGAACACAGATACGCAGTATTTT.

The rearrangement joins TRBV2 to TRBJ2-3; D not resolved. The CDR3 length is 14 residues. CDR1 is SNHLY and CDR2 is FYNNEI in the germline V gene. V was clipped by 6 bases and J by 0 bases, with 10 bases between them. The CDR3 protein is CASRGFTSTDTQYF. In DNA form, the CDR3 reads TGTGCCAGCAGAGGCTTCACTAGCACAGATACGCAGTATTTT. The variable domain in full, completed from reference TRBV2 and TRBJ2-3, reads EPEVTQTPSHQVTQMGQEVILRCVPISNHLYFYWYRQILGQKVEFLVSFYNNEISEKSEIFDDQFSVERPDGSNFTLKIRSTKLEDSAMYFCASRGFTSTDTQYFGPGTRLTVL.

The chain recombines TRBV4-1 with TRBJ1-5; D gene uncertain. The CDR3 has 14 amino acids. Germline V gene data show CDR1 as MGHRA and CDR2 as YSYEKL. The V end was cut by 0 bases, the J end by 0 bases, with 3 bases between. This chain's CDR3 is CASSQDSSNQPQHF. The CDR3 coding sequence is TGCGCCAGCAGCCAAGATAGTAGCAATCAGCCCCAGCATTTT.

The rearrangement joins TRBV5-4 to TRBJ2-2; D is tentatively TRBD1 or TRBD2 (6 bases each). Germline V lookup: CDR1 SGHNT, CDR2 YYREEE (reference sequence). The CDR3 spans 16 residues. V gave up 4 bases and J gave up 0 bases, with 13 bases separating them. As DNA, the CDR3 is TGTGCCAGCAGCCAGGGGACTCTCGCGAACACCGGGGAGCTGTTTTTT. This sequence encodes CASSQGTLANTGELFF.

This chain links TRBV19 with TRBJ1-2; D remains unclear. CDR1 is LNHDA, CDR2 SQIVND, per germline (reference sequence). The CDR3 has 12 amino acids. Trimming pared 8 bases from V and 4 bases from J, leaving 11 bases between. The CDR3: CASGDAVYGYTF. In DNA, the CDR3 is TGTGCCAGTGGCGACGCGGTCTATGGCTACACCTTC.

The chain links TRBV7-9 to TRBJ1-4; maybe TRBD1 (5 bases). Germline V gene lookup returns CDR1 SEHNR and CDR2 FQNEAQ (reference sequence). V lost 1 base to trimming and J lost 6 bases, with 12 bases between them. The length of the CDR3 is 15 residues. The CDR3 DNA follows: TGTGCCAGCAGCTTAGGGGAAGGGGCGTATGAAAAACTGTTTTTT. It is translated as CASSLGEGAYEKLFF.